These T cell receptor beta chains were read from a single sample in a study of T cell responses to AZD1222 COVID-19 vaccine. Measured with immunoSEQ multiplex PCR; TCRdb has only the in-frame clones, and not every one. This sample has 100,000 to 150,000 clones, with around nine tenths found just once. Sequenced material: peripheral blood, taken on day 0 of MenACWY control vaccination. The source of these receptors is an adult in good health. CDR3s leave out the opening cysteine and the closing phenylalanine or tryptophan. The size field is filled for only some rows; it gives once, few, many or a size class.

j_gene: TRBJ2-2
v_gene: TRBV7-8
abundance: NA
CDR3aa: ASSTTENTGELF

j_gene: TRBJ2-5
v_gene: TRBV9
abundance: NA
CDR3aa: ASSTMGGSETQY

j_gene: TRBJ1-6
v_gene: TRBV5-6
abundance: NA
CDR3aa: ASSFSSSLDNSPLH

j_gene: TRBJ2-7
v_gene: TRBV6-2/TRBV6-3
abundance: once
CDR3aa: ASSPRAPSVF

j_gene: TRBJ1-1
v_gene: TRBV2
abundance: NA
CDR3aa: ASSGQGDLEAF

j_gene: TRBJ1-5
v_gene: TRBV27
abundance: once
CDR3aa: ASSPDRNNQPQH

j_gene: TRBJ1-4
v_gene: TRBV7-8
abundance: once
CDR3aa: ASSLQGVGEKLF

j_gene: TRBJ2-1
v_gene: TRBV4-3
abundance: NA
CDR3aa: ASSDLDSLGEQF

j_gene: TRBJ2-3
v_gene: TRBV28
abundance: NA
CDR3aa: ASSSGASTDTQY

j_gene: TRBJ1-1
v_gene: TRBV5-6
abundance: NA
CDR3aa: ASSYPGLRNTEAF

j_gene: TRBJ2-2
v_gene: TRBV15
abundance: NA
CDR3aa: ATSRDSTANTGELF

j_gene: TRBJ1-5
v_gene: TRBV5-1
abundance: NA
CDR3aa: ASSSGVSGNQPQH

j_gene: TRBJ2-3
v_gene: TRBV6-5
abundance: few
CDR3aa: ASSYGRATSTDTQY

j_gene: TRBJ2-1
v_gene: TRBV5-1
abundance: NA
CDR3aa: ASSANSGTSGSILF

j_gene: TRBJ2-6
v_gene: TRBV3-1/TRBV3-2
abundance: NA
CDR3aa: ASSQGRWTNVLT

j_gene: TRBJ2-1
v_gene: TRBV2
abundance: NA
CDR3aa: ASSVGRTGGPNEQF

j_gene: TRBJ2-1
v_gene: TRBV11-2
abundance: NA
CDR3aa: ASSPSSSYNEQF

j_gene: TRBJ1-5
v_gene: TRBV6-5
abundance: NA
CDR3aa: ASRRLDSRNQPQH

j_gene: TRBJ2-1
v_gene: TRBV7-3
abundance: NA
CDR3aa: ASSRMGPISGEQF

j_gene: TRBJ1-5
v_gene: TRBV3-1/TRBV3-2
abundance: NA
CDR3aa: ASSPSSGQNQPQH

j_gene: TRBJ1-6
v_gene: TRBV11-3
abundance: NA
CDR3aa: ASSLIQGNSPLH

j_gene: TRBJ1-1
v_gene: TRBV1
abundance: NA
CDR3aa: TSSRCIYGNTEAF

j_gene: TRBJ2-1
v_gene: TRBV3-1/TRBV3-2
abundance: NA
CDR3aa: ASSLQGHNNEQF

j_gene: TRBJ2-3
v_gene: TRBV7-2
abundance: NA
CDR3aa: ASSLDGSGSADTQY

j_gene: TRBJ2-1
v_gene: TRBV21-1
abundance: once
CDR3aa: ASSKAPDRGRFSGPMGNNEQF

j_gene: TRBJ1-5
v_gene: TRBV15
abundance: NA
CDR3aa: ATSNTGGQTNQPQH

j_gene: TRBJ1-4
v_gene: TRBV30
abundance: NA
CDR3aa: AWSRGVDEKLF

j_gene: TRBJ2-1
v_gene: TRBV3-1/TRBV3-2
abundance: NA
CDR3aa: ASSQDRLAETRGGEQF

j_gene: TRBJ1-4
v_gene: TRBV19
abundance: medium-sized
CDR3aa: ASSIGETTNEKLF

j_gene: TRBJ2-3
v_gene: TRBV19
abundance: NA
CDR3aa: ASSGAETDTQY

j_gene: TRBJ1-1
v_gene: TRBV5-1
abundance: NA
CDR3aa: ASSLAFGTEAF

j_gene: TRBJ2-7
v_gene: TRBV5-1
abundance: few
CDR3aa: ASSLGHDEQY

j_gene: TRBJ1-1
v_gene: TRBV6-2/TRBV6-3
abundance: NA
CDR3aa: ASSPLRLNTEAF

j_gene: TRBJ1-6
v_gene: TRBV9
abundance: NA
CDR3aa: ASSVSDRAALSSLH

j_gene: TRBJ2-7
v_gene: TRBV7-2
abundance: NA
CDR3aa: ASSRGGARQSIEQY

j_gene: TRBJ2-7
v_gene: TRBV4-1
abundance: NA
CDR3aa: ASSQDSGNYEQY

j_gene: TRBJ2-7
v_gene: TRBV3-1/TRBV3-2
abundance: NA
CDR3aa: ASSQGNRVEQY

j_gene: TRBJ2-7
v_gene: TRBV24-1
abundance: NA
CDR3aa: ATSDYYEQY

j_gene: TRBJ2-7
v_gene: TRBV5-4
abundance: NA
CDR3aa: ASSQYPGAYGGYDEQY

j_gene: TRBJ1-5
v_gene: TRBV5-1
abundance: NA
CDR3aa: ASSPGTGDQPQH

j_gene: TRBJ1-6
v_gene: TRBV12-3/TRBV12-4
abundance: NA
CDR3aa: ASSGREKSPLH

j_gene: TRBJ2-1
v_gene: TRBV6-5
abundance: NA
CDR3aa: ASRGDYEQF

j_gene: TRBJ2-7
v_gene: TRBV7-2
abundance: NA
CDR3aa: ASSLFGTSGSYEQY

j_gene: TRBJ2-1
v_gene: TRBV5-5
abundance: NA
CDR3aa: ASSPRLGHSSYNEQF

j_gene: TRBJ2-5
v_gene: TRBV23-1
abundance: NA
CDR3aa: ASSQSTSQETQY

j_gene: TRBJ1-1
v_gene: TRBV6-5
abundance: NA
CDR3aa: ASSYSDRDEAF

j_gene: TRBJ1-1
v_gene: TRBV7-2
abundance: NA
CDR3aa: ASSFGAGGFNTEAF

j_gene: TRBJ2-1
v_gene: TRBV21-1
abundance: NA
CDR3aa: ASSSVRGLNNEQF

j_gene: TRBJ1-1
v_gene: TRBV3-1/TRBV3-2
abundance: NA
CDR3aa: ASSQGDRGLVNTEAF

j_gene: TRBJ2-6
v_gene: TRBV6-1
abundance: NA
CDR3aa: ASSADSLGPGANVLT

j_gene: TRBJ1-5
v_gene: TRBV2
abundance: NA
CDR3aa: ASSETGPIQSNQPQH

j_gene: TRBJ2-1
v_gene: TRBV5-4
abundance: NA
CDR3aa: ASSLSSGTHNEQF

j_gene: TRBJ2-1
v_gene: TRBV9
abundance: NA
CDR3aa: ASSVAVAAGDRYEQF

j_gene: TRBJ2-2
v_gene: TRBV5-1
abundance: few
CDR3aa: ASSLGTSGNTGELF

j_gene: TRBJ2-5
v_gene: TRBV5-1
abundance: NA
CDR3aa: ASSSTSGVETQY